Described below is a single T cell receptor (beta chain) sequence and its context. Its cognate antigen is unknown. This CDR3 is built from 17 residues. In germline, CDR1 is SEHNR, CDR2 FQNEAQ (reference sequence). UMI-labeled TRB cDNA libraries were prepared by 5' RACE. Following a re-call of the 5' RACE reads, TCRdb has one entry per CDR3 protein and lacks DNA. The sample table includes around 63,000 distinct CDR3 sequences. Definition of naive CD8+ T cells rested on a CD45RO-CCR7+CD27+CD95- profile. This entry is derived from a study of CXCR3-negative and CXCR3-positive naive CD8 T cells. Study-level results: A higher hydrophobicity marked the TRB CDR3s of CXCR3-positive naive cells versus CXCR3-negative naive cells.

The chain employs TRBV7-9 and TRBJ2-2; with no DNA, the TCRdb D assignment of TRBD2 cannot be verified. The source of this sequence is a human donor in good health. Some clones in this sample may be carry-over from other donors' samples. The sequenced material came from naive CXCR3+ CD8+ T cells from blood. Subset of the sample: CD45RO-CCR7+CD27+CD95- naive CD8+ T cells expressing CXCR3 (TNR3+). The CDR3 loop reads CASSPKSGDRATGELFF. The variable domain in full, with the rest retrieved from reference TRBV7-9 and TRBJ2-2, is DTGVSQNPRHKITKRGQNVTFRCDPISEHNRLYWYRQTLGQGPEFLTYFQNEAQLEKSRLLSDRFSAERPKGSFSTLEIQRTEQGDSAMYLCASSPKSGDRATGELFFGEGSRLTVL.